The rows below give T cell receptor beta chains drawn from one sample of a study of T-cell reconstitution after alpha-beta-depleted transplantation in children. TCRdb used MiXCR to reprocess the PCR reads, holding one entry per CDR3 protein. The sample lists under 25,000 distinct CDR3 sequences; 13% were seen once. The source material was PBMCs, mostly from graft donor cells, sampled 60 days after TCRalphabeta/CD19-depleted stem cell transplant. All receptors derive from a female patient between 2 and 15 years old who had a stem cell transplant for congenital amegakaryocytic thrombocytopenia, so the T cells may come from the graft donor. The CDR3 runs from the conserved cysteine through the conserved F or W. D genes are given only for firm matches. Some rows have no size entry. The others give once, few or many, or a class for an expanded clone.

j_call clone_size d_call v_call cdr3_nt cdr3_aa
TRBJ1-2 many - TRBV6-5 TGTGCCAGCAGCCGGGCAGCCATAAATCTGGGGGGCTACACCTTC CASSRAAINLGGYTF
TRBJ1-5 many - TRBV2 TGTGCCAGCAGTGAGGGCAGGGTCCAGCCCCAGCATTTT CASSEGRVQPQHF
TRBJ1-5 few - TRBV5-1 TGCGCCAGCAGCTTGGGGCCTCGGGCAGTTTATAGCAATCAGCCCCAGCATTTT CASSLGPRAVYSNQPQHF
TRBJ2-4 many TRBD1 TRBV20-1 TGCAGTGCTTTTACACAGGGGCGGACCATTCAGTACTTC CSAFTQGRTIQYF
TRBJ2-1 many - TRBV5-6 TGTGCCAGCAGCACCCGGTGGAGCTCCTACAATGAGCAGTTCTTC CASSTRWSSYNEQFF
TRBJ2-3 many - TRBV7-9 TGTGCCAGCAGTTCTTGGGTATTCACAGATACGCAGTATTTT CASSSWVFTDTQYF
TRBJ1-2 many - TRBV5-1 TGCGCCAGCAGCTTGAACAGGAACTATGGCTACACCTTC CASSLNRNYGYTF
TRBJ2-7 many TRBD2 TRBV30 TGTGCCTGGAGGTTAGCGGGGACGGGGATTTACGAGCAGTACTTC CAWRLAGTGIYEQYF
TRBJ1-5 many - TRBV10-3 TGTGCCATCAGTGGGGGGGGGAGGGCGAATCAGCCCCAGCATTTT CAISGGGRANQPQHF
TRBJ2-2 - - TRBV5-1 TGCGCCAGCAGCTCCCTGAAATCCACCGGGGAGCTGTTTTTT CASSSLKSTGELFF
TRBJ2-3 few - TRBV30 TGTGCCTGGGGACTTCGCACAGATACGCAGTATTTT CAWGLRTDTQYF
TRBJ1-4 many - TRBV7-7 TGTGCCAGCAGTTCGGAACCGGGACACTTGAATGAAAAACTGTTTTTT CASSSEPGHLNEKLFF
TRBJ2-5 many - TRBV10-3 TGTGCCACCGCATATACGGACCAAGAGACCCAGTACTTC CATAYTDQETQYF
TRBJ1-1 many - TRBV12-3/TRBV12-4 TGTGCCTGTCCGGGTAGTGAAGCTTTCTTT CACPGSEAFF
TRBJ2-7 few TRBD1 TRBV7-4 TGTGCCAGCAGCTTGCGCCGGGACAGGGCGGACGAGCAGTACTTC CASSLRRDRADEQYF
TRBJ2-4 many TRBD2 TRBV20-1 TGCAGCGCAAAGGGGGGCGGGAGGGAAAACATTCAGTACTTC CSAKGGGRENIQYF